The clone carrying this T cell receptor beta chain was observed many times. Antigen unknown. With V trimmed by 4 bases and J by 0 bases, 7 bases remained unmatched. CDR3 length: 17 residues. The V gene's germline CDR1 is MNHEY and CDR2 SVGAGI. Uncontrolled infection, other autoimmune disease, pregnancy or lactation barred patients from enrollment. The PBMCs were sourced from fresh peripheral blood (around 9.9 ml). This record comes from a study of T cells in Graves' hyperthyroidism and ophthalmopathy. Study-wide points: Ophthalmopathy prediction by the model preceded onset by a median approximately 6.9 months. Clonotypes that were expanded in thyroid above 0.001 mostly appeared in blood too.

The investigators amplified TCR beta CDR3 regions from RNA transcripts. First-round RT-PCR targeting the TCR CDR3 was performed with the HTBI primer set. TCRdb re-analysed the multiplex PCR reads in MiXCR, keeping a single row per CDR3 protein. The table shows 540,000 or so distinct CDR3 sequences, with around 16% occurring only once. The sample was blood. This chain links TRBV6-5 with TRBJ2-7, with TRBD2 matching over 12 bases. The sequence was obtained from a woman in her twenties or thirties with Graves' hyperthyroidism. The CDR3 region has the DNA TGTGCCAGCAGTTCGATCTCGACTAGCGGGAGCTCCTACGAGCAGTACTTC. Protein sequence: CASSSISTSGSSYEQYF.